This T cell receptor (beta chain) was observed in a study of OX40 agonist ivuxolimab in advanced cancers. Turning to the study itself: Head and neck, renal cell, melanoma or hepatocellular carcinoma were the cancers that dose-escalation patients had. The group had a mean age of about 64 years, ranged from 23 to 79, and was 82.7% male.

Baseline, cycle 4 day 1, and cycle 7 day 1 were the blood sampling points. This clone was detected once. The table came from immunoSEQ multiplex PCR; TCRdb's copy has only in-frame clones and leaves some out. The sample carries 100,000 or so clones, roughly 94% recorded once. CDR3 length: 16 amino acids. CDR1 and CDR2 (germline): SGHTA, FQGNSA. V was clipped by 1 base and J by 9 bases, with 19 bases between them. The chain joins TRBV7-2 to TRBJ1-5; a weak D match, TRBD1 (5 bases). Sequences were derived from CD4+ or CD8+ T cells sorted from blood, sampled in a trial of the OX40 agonist ivuxolimab. The source is an adult with an advanced solid tumor such as melanoma, head and neck, liver or kidney cancer. The CDR3 loop reads CASSLVGTGQVWPQHF. The CDR3 DNA reads as TGTGCCAGCAGCTTAGTCGGGACTGGCCAAGTCTGGCCCCAGCATTTT.